The T cell receptor (beta chain) under discussion was sequenced for a study of blood T cell repertoires in COVID-19. Overall study: T cells, B-cell-depleted T cells, or PBMCs supplied cDNA or gDNA.

In the authors' methods: Nucleated cell number was recorded as an estimate derived from reference gene primer amplification. The table came from immunoSEQ multiplex PCR; TCRdb's copy has only in-frame clones and leaves some out. D and trimming come from the DNA, and the V and J calls and clone size come from that table. The profile shows about 200,000 clones, about 87% of them singletons. The sequenced material came from PBMCs or T cells enriched from blood (not recorded which). This TCR was recovered from a young man who had recovered from COVID-19.

The CDR3 DNA reads as TGTGCCAGCAGTTACTCGAGGTCCGGGGAGCTGTTTTTT. Amino acids: CASSYSRSGELFF. The gene calls are TRBV6-5 and TRBJ2-2; no firm D call. This CDR3 spans 13 amino acids. The germline gives CDR1 MNHEY, CDR2 SVGAGI. V gave up 0 bases and J gave up 6 bases, with 5 bases separating them.